What follows describes a single T cell receptor (beta chain). Germline V gene sequence: CDR1 SGHAT, CDR2 FQNNGV. The CDR3 loop spans 14 amino acids. The V and J ends lost 5 bases and 0 bases respectively, with 9 bases between them. The sample comes from a study of Ad26.COV2.S vaccination and SARS-CoV-2 variants. The sample's treatment: around 19 received Ad26.COV2.S at low or high dose, single or two shots; five or six received placebo; per-sample allocation not given. On day 63 after the first injection, vaccine and placebo recipients gave samples. Adults aged 18-55 years in Boston included the donor. Repertoires were generated with immunoSEQ multiplex PCR, while TCRdb's copy carries only in-frame clones and drops some. The sample has 450,000 to 550,000 clones, roughly 87% seen once; the top ten hold 1.5% to 2%.

The sample in question was peripheral blood, obtained in a trial of Ad26.COV2.S vaccine versus placebo. The chain links TRBV11-2 to TRBJ2-3; D is unclear. The sequence was obtained from a person aged 18-65 years who received the Ad26.COV2.S COVID-19 vaccine or a placebo. For the CDR3, the DNA is TGTGCCAGCAGCCCCCTGGGAAGCACAGATACGCAGTATTTT. Translated: CASSPLGSTDTQYF.